This entry lists 8 T cell receptor beta chains sequenced from one sample in a study of beta chain features in type 1 diabetes. Study-level results: When Type 1 diabetes patients were examined, their TCRB CDR3s proved moderately but significantly shorter in all four CD4+ subsets.

Reverse transcribing all isolated RNA meant expressed TCRB transcripts were sequenced. The repertoire was sequenced with immunoSEQ multiplex PCR; TCRdb's copy has only in-frame clones and lacks some. The sample consists of roughly 730,000 clones, around an eighth of them appearing once. Antigen specificity for these receptors is unknown. Material for sequencing was naive CD4+ T cells from blood. Receptors were obtained from a man aged 18 to 30 with type 1 diabetes.

This clone has more than one count but fewer than ten. V gene TRBV6-5 combines with J gene TRBJ2-1, with unresolved D. The length of the CDR3 is 12 residues. Trimming cost V 4 bases and J 7 bases, with 8 bases left between them. Germline CDR1 reads MNHEY; CDR2 reads SVGAGI. The CDR3 bases are TGTGCCAGCAGTTTAAACAAGAATGAGCAGTTCTTC. It is translated as CASSLNKNEQFF.

This clone was observed a few times. The CDR3, as DNA: TGCGCCAGCCAACGGGCTAGCGGCACAGATACGCAGTATTTT. Translation gives CASQRASGTDTQYF. The gene calls are TRBV5-1 and TRBJ2-3; a weak D match, TRBD2 (6 bases). Trimming left V 7 bases short and J 1 base short, with 13 bases between. CDR1 is SGHRS, CDR2 YFSETQ, per germline. This CDR3 comprises 14 residues.

This clone occurred once. V and J are TRBV5-6 and TRBJ1-2; 10 bases fit TRBD1. Germline CDR1 reads SGHDT; CDR2 reads YYEEEE. The CDR3 is 17 residues long. The ends lost 3 bases at V and 1 base at J; junction bases unmatched: 9. CDR3 sequence reads: CASSSSGTGVYNYGYTF. CDR3 nucleotides: TGTGCCAGCAGCTCCTCCGGGACAGGGGTTTATAACTATGGCTACACCTTC.

The V call is TRBV5-1, the J call TRBJ1-2, with D perhaps TRBD1 (6 bases). Trimming took off 4 bases at V and 4 bases at J, with 11 bases between the two ends. There are 13 residues in the CDR3. Germline loops: CDR1 SGHRS, CDR2 YFSETQ. The CDR3 reads CASSRTAIYGYTF. In nucleotides, the CDR3 is TGCGCCAGCAGCCGGACAGCAATCTATGGCTACACCTTC.

This clone turned up a few times. This chain joins TRBV4-1 and TRBJ1-1, with D possibly matching TRBD1 (6 bases). The CDR3 extends over 18 amino acids. With 0 bases removed from V and 0 bases from J, the gap between germline ends came to 17 bases. From germline, CDR1 is MGHRA and CDR2 YSYEKL. In nucleotides, the CDR3 is TGCGCCAGCAGCCAAGATCGTCAGGGGCTCCCGGTGAACACTGAAGCTTTCTTT. Translating it yields CASSQDRQGLPVNTEAFF.

This clone was seen a few times. The gene calls are TRBV7-8 and TRBJ2-5; D is undetermined. CDR3 length equals 14 residues. The germline V and J ends were trimmed by 3 bases and 5 bases, with 13 bases remaining between them. Germline CDR1 SGHVS, CDR2 FQNEAQ. CDR3 sequence (DNA): TGTGCCAGCAGCTTTCTTTCGTTCGGGGAGACCCAGTACTTC. As protein: CASSFLSFGETQYF.

This clone has more than one count but fewer than ten. The rearrangement uses TRBV18 and TRBJ2-7; 9 bases line up with TRBD1. This CDR3 has 15 residues. The trim removed 3 bases at V and 2 bases at J, leaving 5 bases unmatched. The V gene's germline CDR1 is KGHSH and CDR2 LQKENI. CDR3 nucleotide sequence: TGTGCCAGCTCACCGACCGGGACAGGGCCCTACGAGCAGTACTTC. Translation: CASSPTGTGPYEQYF.

J is TRBJ2-3 and V is TRBV5-1; D ambiguous. The CDR3 loop spans 12 amino acids. Per germline, CDR1 SGHRS and CDR2 YFSETQ. The V and J ends lost 4 bases and 0 bases respectively, with 3 bases between them. Here the CDR3 DNA reads TGCGCCAGCAGCGTTAGCACAGATACGCAGTATTTT. As protein: CASSVSTDTQYF.